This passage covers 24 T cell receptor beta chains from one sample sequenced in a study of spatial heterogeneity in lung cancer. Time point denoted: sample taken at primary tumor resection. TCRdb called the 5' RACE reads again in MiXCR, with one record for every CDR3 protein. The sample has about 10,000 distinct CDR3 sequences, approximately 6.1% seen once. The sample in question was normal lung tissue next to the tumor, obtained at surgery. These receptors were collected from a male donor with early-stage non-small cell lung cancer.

Here the CDR3 DNA reads TGTGCCAGCAGCCATAGTCAGGCAACTAATGAAAAACTGTTTTTT. It encodes CASSHSQATNEKLFF. The chain carries TRBV7-2 and TRBJ1-4; D gene unclear. CDR3 size: 15 residues. CDR1 and CDR2 from the germline V gene are SGHTA and FQGNSA. The V gene lost 5 bases and the J gene lost 0 bases, with 10 bases spanning the gap.

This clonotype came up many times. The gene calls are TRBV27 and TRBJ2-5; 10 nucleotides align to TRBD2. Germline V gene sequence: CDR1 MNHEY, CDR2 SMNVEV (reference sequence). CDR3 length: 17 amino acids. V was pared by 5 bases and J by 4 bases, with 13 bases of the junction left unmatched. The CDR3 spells CASSLGTSAPGRETQYF. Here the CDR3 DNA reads TGTGCCAGCAGTCTAGGGACTAGCGCCCCAGGGAGAGAGACCCAGTACTTC.

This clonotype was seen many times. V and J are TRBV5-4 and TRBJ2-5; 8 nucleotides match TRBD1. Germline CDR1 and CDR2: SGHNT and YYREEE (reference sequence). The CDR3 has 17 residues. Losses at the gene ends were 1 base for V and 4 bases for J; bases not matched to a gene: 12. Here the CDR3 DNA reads TGTGCCAGCAGCTTGAAGGGCAGGGGGCTAGCGCGAGAGACCCAGTACTTC. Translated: CASSLKGRGLARETQYF.

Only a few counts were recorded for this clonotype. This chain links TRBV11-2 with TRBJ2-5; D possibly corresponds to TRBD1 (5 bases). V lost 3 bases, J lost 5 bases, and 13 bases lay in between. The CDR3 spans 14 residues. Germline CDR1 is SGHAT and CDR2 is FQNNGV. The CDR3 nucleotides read TGTGCCAGCAGCTTTAGGTTGACAGACGAGACCCAGTACTTC. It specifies CASSFRLTDETQYF.

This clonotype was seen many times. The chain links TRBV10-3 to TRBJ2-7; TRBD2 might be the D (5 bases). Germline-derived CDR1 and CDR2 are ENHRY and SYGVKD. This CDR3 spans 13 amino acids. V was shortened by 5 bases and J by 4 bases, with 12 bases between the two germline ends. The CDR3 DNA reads TGTGCCATCAGTAGTGGACTTGAGTACGAGCAGTACTTC. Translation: CAISSGLEYEQYF.

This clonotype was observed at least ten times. CDR3 amino acids: CSAGGSAGVWEQYF. The CDR3 DNA reads as TGCAGTGCTGGTGGTTCTGCGGGAGTGTGGGAGCAGTACTTC. The V call is TRBV20-1, the J call TRBJ2-7; 7 bases match TRBD2. Germline lookup yields CDR1 DFQATT and CDR2 SNEGSKA (reference sequence). This CDR3 is built from 14 residues. Trimming removed 5 bases from V and 7 bases from J; junction bases left unmatched: 14.

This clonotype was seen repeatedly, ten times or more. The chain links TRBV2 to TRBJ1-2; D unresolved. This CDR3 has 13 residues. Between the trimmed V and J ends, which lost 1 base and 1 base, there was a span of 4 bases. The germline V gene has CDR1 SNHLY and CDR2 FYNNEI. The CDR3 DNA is TGTGCCAGCAGTGAAGACAATAACTATGGCTACACCTTC. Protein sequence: CASSEDNNYGYTF. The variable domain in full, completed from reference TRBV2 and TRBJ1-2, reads EPEVTQTPSHQVTQMGQEVILRCVPISNHLYFYWYRQILGQKVEFLVSFYNNEISEKSEIFDDQFSVERPDGSNFTLKIRSTKLEDSAMYFCASSEDNNYGYTFGSGTRLTVV.

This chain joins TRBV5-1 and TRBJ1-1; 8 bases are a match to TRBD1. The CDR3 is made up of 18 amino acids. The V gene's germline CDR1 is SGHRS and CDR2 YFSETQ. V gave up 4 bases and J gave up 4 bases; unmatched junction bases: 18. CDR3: CASSTRDRTLRSRTEAFF. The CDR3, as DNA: TGCGCCAGCAGCACCCGGGACAGGACCCTTCGGTCCCGCACTGAAGCTTTCTTT.

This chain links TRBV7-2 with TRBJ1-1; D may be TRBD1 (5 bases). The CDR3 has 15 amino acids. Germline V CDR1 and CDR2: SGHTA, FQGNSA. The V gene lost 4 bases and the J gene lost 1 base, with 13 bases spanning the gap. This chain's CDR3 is CASSWGTGRNTEAFF. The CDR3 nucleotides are TGTGCCAGCAGCTGGGGGACGGGTAGGAACACTGAAGCTTTCTTT. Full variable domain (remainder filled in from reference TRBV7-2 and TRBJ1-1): GAGVSQSPSNKVTEKGKDVELRCDPISGHTALYWYRQSLGQGLEFLIYFQGNSAPDKSGLPSDRFSAERTGGSVSTLTIQRTQQEDSAVYLCASSWGTGRNTEAFFGQGTRLTVV.

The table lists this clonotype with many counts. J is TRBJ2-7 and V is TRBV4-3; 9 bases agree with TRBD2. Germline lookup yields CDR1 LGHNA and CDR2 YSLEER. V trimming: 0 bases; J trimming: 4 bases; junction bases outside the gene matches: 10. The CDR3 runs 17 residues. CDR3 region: CASSQDLPSGRRYEQYF. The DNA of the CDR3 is TGCGCCAGCAGCCAAGATCTTCCCAGCGGGAGGAGGTACGAGCAGTACTTC.

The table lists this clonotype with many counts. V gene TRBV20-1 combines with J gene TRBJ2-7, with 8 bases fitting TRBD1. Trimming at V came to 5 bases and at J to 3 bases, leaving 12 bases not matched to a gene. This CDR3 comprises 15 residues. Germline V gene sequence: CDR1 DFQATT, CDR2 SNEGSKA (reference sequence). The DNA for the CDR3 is TGCAGTGCTGAAACGGACAGGGAAGAGATCTACGAGCAGTACTTC. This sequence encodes CSAETDREEIYEQYF.

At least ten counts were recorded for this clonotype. The DNA for the CDR3 is TGCAGTGGCTACAGGGGGAACACTGAAGCTTTCTTT. Translating gives CSGYRGNTEAFF. The chain recombines TRBV20-1 with TRBJ1-1; 7 bases align to TRBD1. The length of the CDR3 is 12 residues. Per germline, CDR1 DFQATT and CDR2 SNEGSKA (reference sequence). V lost 7 bases to trimming and J lost 1 base; unmatched junction nucleotides: 3.

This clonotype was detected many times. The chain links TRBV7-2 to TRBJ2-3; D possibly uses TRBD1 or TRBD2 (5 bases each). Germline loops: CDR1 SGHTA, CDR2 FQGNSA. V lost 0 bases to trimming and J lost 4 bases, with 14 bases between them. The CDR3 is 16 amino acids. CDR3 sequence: CASSLARRGTPDTQYF. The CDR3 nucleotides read TGTGCCAGCAGCTTAGCGCGGAGAGGGACCCCAGATACGCAGTATTTT.

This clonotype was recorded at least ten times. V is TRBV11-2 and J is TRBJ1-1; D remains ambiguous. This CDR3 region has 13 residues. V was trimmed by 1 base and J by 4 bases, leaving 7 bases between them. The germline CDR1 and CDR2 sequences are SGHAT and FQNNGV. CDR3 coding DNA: TGTGCCAGCAGCTTAGGGTCCGGCACTGAAGCTTTCTTT. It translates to CASSLGSGTEAFF.

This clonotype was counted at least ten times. The DNA of the CDR3 is TGTGCCTGGAGTGAGATCCGGGAGCAGTACTTC. Protein sequence: CAWSEIREQYF. This rearrangement joins TRBV30 to TRBJ2-7; D remains unclear. The CDR3 has 11 amino acids. V was shortened by 1 base and J by 7 bases, with 8 bases between the two germline ends. CDR1 and CDR2 from the germline V gene are GTSNPN and SVGIG (reference sequence).

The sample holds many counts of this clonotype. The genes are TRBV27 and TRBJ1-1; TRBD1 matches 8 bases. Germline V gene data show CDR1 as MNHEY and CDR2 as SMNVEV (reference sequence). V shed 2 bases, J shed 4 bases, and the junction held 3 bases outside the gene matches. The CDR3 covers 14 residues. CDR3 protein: CASSLQGAATEAFF. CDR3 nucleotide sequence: TGTGCCAGCAGTTTACAGGGGGCGGCCACTGAAGCTTTCTTT.

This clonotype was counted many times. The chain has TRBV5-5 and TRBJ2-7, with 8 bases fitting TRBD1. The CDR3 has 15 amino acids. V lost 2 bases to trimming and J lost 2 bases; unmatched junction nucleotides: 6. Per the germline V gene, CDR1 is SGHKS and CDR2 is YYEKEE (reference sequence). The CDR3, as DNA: TGTGCCAGCAGCTTTCTTCGACAGGGGACCTACGAGCAGTACTTC. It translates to CASSFLRQGTYEQYF.

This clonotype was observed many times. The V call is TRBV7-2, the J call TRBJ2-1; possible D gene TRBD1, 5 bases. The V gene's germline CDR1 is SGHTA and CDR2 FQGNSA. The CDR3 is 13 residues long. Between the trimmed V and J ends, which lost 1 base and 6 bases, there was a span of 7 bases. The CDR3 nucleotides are TGTGCCAGCAGCTTAGGACAGTTCAATGAGCAGTTCTTC. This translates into CASSLGQFNEQFF.

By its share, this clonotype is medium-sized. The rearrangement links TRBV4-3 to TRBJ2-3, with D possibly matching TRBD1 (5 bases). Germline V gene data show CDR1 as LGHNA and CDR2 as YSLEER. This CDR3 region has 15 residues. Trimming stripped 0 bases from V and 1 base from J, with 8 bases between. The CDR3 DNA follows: TGCGCCAGCAGCCAAGATGGGGCAGGCACAGATACGCAGTATTTT. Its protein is CASSQDGAGTDTQYF.

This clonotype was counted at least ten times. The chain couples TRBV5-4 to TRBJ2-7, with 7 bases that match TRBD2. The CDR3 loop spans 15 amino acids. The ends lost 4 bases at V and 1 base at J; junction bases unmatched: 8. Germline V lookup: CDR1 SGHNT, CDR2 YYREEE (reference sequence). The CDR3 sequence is CASSPGGGRSYEQYF. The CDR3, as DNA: TGTGCCAGCAGCCCGGGAGGCGGACGGTCCTACGAGCAGTACTTC.

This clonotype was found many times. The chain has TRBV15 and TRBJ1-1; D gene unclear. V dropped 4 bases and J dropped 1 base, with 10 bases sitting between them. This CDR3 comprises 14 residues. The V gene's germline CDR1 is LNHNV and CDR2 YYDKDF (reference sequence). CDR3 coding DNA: TGTGCCACCAGCAAGCCGGCCCAGAACACTGAAGCTTTCTTT. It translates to CATSKPAQNTEAFF.

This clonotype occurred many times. CDR3 in DNA: TGTGCCAGCAGCCTTCGAACAGGGAACTATGGCTACACCTTC. Its translation is CASSLRTGNYGYTF. The chain joins TRBV28 to TRBJ1-2, with D possibly TRBD1 on 6 matching bases. Germline V gene sequence: CDR1 MDHEN, CDR2 SYDVKM. The CDR3 runs 14 residues. The V and J ends lost 6 bases and 2 bases respectively, with 13 bases between them.

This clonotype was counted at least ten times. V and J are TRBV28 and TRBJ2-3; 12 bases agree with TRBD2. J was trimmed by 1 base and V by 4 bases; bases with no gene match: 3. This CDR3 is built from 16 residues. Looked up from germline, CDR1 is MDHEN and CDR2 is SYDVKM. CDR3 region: CASSSRLAGGTDTQYF. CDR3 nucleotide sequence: TGTGCCAGCAGTTCCAGACTAGCGGGGGGCACAGATACGCAGTATTTT.

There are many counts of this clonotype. This CDR3 reads CASRVLREAYEQYF. The CDR3 nucleotides read TGTGCCAGCAGAGTTCTCAGGGAGGCCTACGAGCAGTACTTC. The chain couples TRBV7-3 to TRBJ2-7; D may be TRBD2 (6 bases). This CDR3 comprises 14 residues. CDR1 is SGHTA and CDR2 is FQGTGA in the germline V gene. V was trimmed by 6 bases and J by 2 bases, leaving 14 bases between them.